These 11 T cell receptor beta chains share one sample of origin, sequenced in a study of shared clonotypes between healthy human individuals. The method was immunoSEQ multiplex PCR; TCRdb's version includes in-frame clones alone and lacks a portion of them. The sample yields around 320,000 clones, about nine tenths seen once. Input material: memory CD8+ T cells sorted from blood. The subset here: CD45RO+ cells pooled with CCR7-negative TemRA cells. The receptors were sampled from a man between 18 and 29 years old in good health.

The CDR3 reads CASSLTGSESSYNEQFF. The CDR3 bases are TGTGCCAGCAGCTTAACCGGCTCCGAGAGCTCCTACAATGAGCAGTTCTTC. This sequence joins TRBV7-3 and TRBJ2-1; D unclear. CDR3 length: 17 residues. CDR1 SGHTA and CDR2 FQGTGA come from the germline V gene. The ends were cut back, 0 bases at V and 0 bases at J, with 12 bases in the middle.

The chain is built from TRBV10-3 and TRBJ2-7, with D possibly matching TRBD1 (6 bases). V shed 11 bases and J shed 0 bases, with 14 bases lying between them. This CDR3 has 13 amino acids. CDR1 and CDR2 from the germline V gene are ENHRY and SYGVKD. Here the CDR3 DNA reads TGTGCCGCGGCCGGGACAAACTCCTACGAGCAGTACTTC. Protein product: CAAAGTNSYEQYF.

This clone was detected only once. The chain is built from TRBV29-1 and TRBJ2-7, with D possibly TRBD1 on 5 matching bases. CDR3 length: 15 amino acids. Germline assignment: CDR1 SQVTM and CDR2 ANQGSEA. The germline V and J ends were trimmed by 6 bases and 0 bases, with 18 bases remaining between them. As DNA, the CDR3 is TGCAGCGTCTATTTGTTGTGCAGGGTCTCCTACGAGCAGTACTTC. This translates into CSVYLLCRVSYEQYF.

CDR3: CASSDGRDTDTQYF. As DNA, the CDR3 is TGCGCCAGCAGTGACGGTAGGGACACAGATACGCAGTATTTT. V usage is TRBV10-1 and J usage is TRBJ2-3; D call uncertain. The CDR3 has 14 residues. The germline gives CDR1 WNHNN, CDR2 SYGVQD (reference sequence). Trimming left V 3 bases short and J 2 bases short, with 9 bases between.

This clone was recorded only once. This chain connects TRBV28 to TRBJ2-3, with D possibly TRBD2 on 7 matching bases. This CDR3 contains 16 residues. Germline loops: CDR1 MDHEN, CDR2 SYDVKM. V shed 2 bases and J shed 2 bases, with 14 bases lying between them. The CDR3 DNA reads TGTGCCAGCAGTTTAATCCCGGGGGGCCCCACAGATACGCAGTATTTT. Translated: CASSLIPGGPTDTQYF.

This clone turned up a few times. The chain uses TRBV9 and TRBJ1-1; D gene unclear. Germline V gene data show CDR1 as SGDLS and CDR2 as YYNGEE. Trimming shortened V by 4 bases and J by 5 bases, and 9 bases separated the two germline ends. The CDR3 consists of 12 residues. CDR3 sequence reads: CASSPILTEAFF. CDR3 DNA sequence: TGTGCCAGCAGCCCCATTTTGACTGAAGCTTTCTTT.

CDR3 residues: CASRHGTGNSPLHF. DNA for the CDR3: TGTGCCAGCAGACATGGGACGGGAAATTCACCCCTCCACTTT. The chain has TRBV5-4 and TRBJ1-6; D possibly corresponds to TRBD1 (5 bases). Trimming cost V 5 bases and J 7 bases, with 13 bases left between them. The CDR3 length is 14 residues. The germline gives CDR1 SGHNT, CDR2 YYREEE (reference sequence).

The genes are TRBV6-6 and TRBJ2-7, with D unresolved. The CDR3 is made up of 13 amino acids. V lost 2 bases and J 0 bases, leaving 5 bases between the germline ends. The V gene's germline CDR1 is MNHNY and CDR2 SVGAGI (reference sequence). DNA of the CDR3: TGTGCCAGCAGTTACACGGACTCCTACGAGCAGTACTTC. Amino acids: CASSYTDSYEQYF.

The V gene is TRBV6-1, the J gene TRBJ1-6; TRBD1 aligns across 9 bases. V shed 0 bases and J 8 bases; nucleotides not matched to a gene: 5. The germline V gene encodes CDR1 MNHNS and CDR2 SASEGT. This CDR3 is 16 amino acids long. Here the CDR3 DNA reads TGTGCCAGCAGTGAAGCACCGGGACAGGGTTATTCACCCCTCCACTTT. Encoded protein: CASSEAPGQGYSPLHF.

The V and J genes are TRBV9 and TRBJ2-1; no clear D. Trimming cost V 0 bases and J 7 bases, with 8 bases left between them. The CDR3 length is 13 residues. From germline, CDR1 is SGDLS and CDR2 YYNGEE. The CDR3, as DNA: TGTGCCAGCAGCGTAGGTAAAAGGAATGAGCAGTTCTTC. Its protein product is CASSVGKRNEQFF.

The V and J genes are TRBV27 and TRBJ1-1; 10 bases are shared with TRBD1. Per the germline V gene, CDR1 is MNHEY and CDR2 is SMNVEV (reference sequence). This CDR3 contains 14 residues. Trimming removed 8 bases from V and 4 bases from J; junction bases left unmatched: 7. This CDR3 reads CASARTGGVTEAFF. CDR3 in DNA: TGTGCCAGCGCCAGGACAGGGGGAGTCACTGAAGCTTTCTTT.